Listed below are T cell receptor beta chains from one sample, sequenced in a study of T-cell reconstitution after alpha-beta-depleted transplantation in children. TCRdb redid the calling of the PCR reads with MiXCR, one entry per CDR3 protein. The profile covers around 700,000 distinct CDR3 sequences, with around 14% appearing a single time and 0.79% taken by the ten largest. The specimen comprised PBMCs, sampled before TCRalphabeta/CD19-depleted stem cell transplant. Every receptor here comes from a girl aged 2 to 9 with congenital amegakaryocytic thrombocytopenia, due to receive a stem cell transplant. Both conserved end residues are part of each CDR3. Each record gives: J gene, clone size, D gene, V gene, CDR3 DNA, CDR3 protein. A D gene is named only where the DNA matches it firmly. Where a row states a size, it is once, few, many or the class of an expanded clone; other rows omit it.

J: TRBJ2-7
size: many
D: -
V: TRBV6-2/TRBV6-3
DNA: TGTGCCAGCAGTCGCCACGGGTTCTACGAGCAGTACTTC
CDR3: CASSRHGFYEQYF

J: TRBJ2-5
size: -
D: TRBD2
V: TRBV20-1
DNA: TGCAGTGCTACGTCTAGCGGGAGCTTGGACACCCAGTACTTC
CDR3: CSATSSGSLDTQYF

J: TRBJ1-1
size: many
D: TRBD1
V: TRBV12-3/TRBV12-4
DNA: TGTGCCAGCAGTCGCAAGACAGGGGAGGTAGCTTTCTTT
CDR3: CASSRKTGEVAFF

J: TRBJ2-7
size: many
D: -
V: TRBV12-3/TRBV12-4
DNA: TGTGCCAGCAGTTTAGATCGGGGCGAGCAGTACTTC
CDR3: CASSLDRGEQYF

J: TRBJ2-5
size: few
D: -
V: TRBV5-1
DNA: TGCGCCAGCAGCACGGACAGAAAAGAGACCCAGTACTTC
CDR3: CASSTDRKETQYF

J: TRBJ1-1
size: many
D: TRBD1
V: TRBV6-1
DNA: TGTGCCAGCAGTCGTGCAGGGGGTACGATGAACACTGAAGCTTTCTTT
CDR3: CASSRAGGTMNTEAFF

J: TRBJ2-1
size: many
D: -
V: TRBV5-8
DNA: TGTGCCAGCAGCTGGCTTGGTCAGAACAATGAGCAGTTCTTC
CDR3: CASSWLGQNNEQFF

J: TRBJ2-7
size: many
D: TRBD2
V: TRBV20-1
DNA: TGCAGTGCTAGCCCCCTAGCGGGAGACGTCTACGAGCAGTACTTC
CDR3: CSASPLAGDVYEQYF

J: TRBJ1-1
size: few
D: -
V: TRBV5-1
DNA: TGCGCCAGCAGCTTGGTGGCTCTCGGGGCTGGGGCTGAAGCTTTCTTT
CDR3: CASSLVALGAGAEAFF

J: TRBJ2-3
size: -
D: TRBD2
V: TRBV12-3/TRBV12-4
DNA: TGTGCCAGCAGTTCAGGGACTAGCGGAGGCACAGATACGCAGTATTTT
CDR3: CASSSGTSGGTDTQYF

J: TRBJ2-7
size: -
D: TRBD2
V: TRBV18
DNA: TGTGCCAGCTCACCGACTAGCGGGAGAGAGCAGTCCTTC
CDR3: CASSPTSGREQSF

J: TRBJ2-7
size: -
D: -
V: TRBV27
DNA: TGTGCCAGCAGTTTAGGGGGGTGGGGCTACGAGCAGTACTTC
CDR3: CASSLGGWGYEQYF

J: TRBJ2-3
size: -
D: -
V: TRBV2
DNA: TGTGCCAGCAGTGAATGGACAGATACGCAGTATTTT
CDR3: CASSEWTDTQYF

J: TRBJ2-7
size: many
D: -
V: TRBV20-1
DNA: TGCAGTGCTAGTACGGGAGAGTACGAGCAGTACTTC
CDR3: CSASTGEYEQYF

J: TRBJ1-2
size: -
D: -
V: TRBV2
DNA: TGTGCCAGCAATTATGGCTACACCTTC
CDR3: CASNYGYTF

J: TRBJ1-5
size: many
D: TRBD1
V: TRBV5-1
DNA: TGCGCCAGCAGCTTAGAGGGGGCTCAGCCCCAGCATTTT
CDR3: CASSLEGAQPQHF

J: TRBJ1-4
size: many
D: TRBD1
V: TRBV5-1
DNA: TGCGCCAGCAGCCCCGATGGACAGGGGGGAAATGAAAAACTGTTTTTT
CDR3: CASSPDGQGGNEKLFF

J: TRBJ2-7
size: many
D: TRBD1
V: TRBV7-2
DNA: TGTGCCAGCAGCACCAGAGGTGGGACAGTCTACGAGCAGTACTTC
CDR3: CASSTRGGTVYEQYF

J: TRBJ2-1
size: few
D: -
V: TRBV25-1
DNA: TGTGCCAGCAGTGAATCCCCCTCTAGCAGGAATGAGCAGTTCTTC
CDR3: CASSESPSSRNEQFF

J: TRBJ1-1
size: -
D: -
V: TRBV5-6
DNA: TGTGCCAGCAGAGGCGTCCTTACTGAAGCTTTCTTT
CDR3: CASRGVLTEAFF

J: TRBJ1-1
size: -
D: -
V: TRBV28
DNA: TGTGCCACCCTCCTCGGGGGGGCTTTCTTT
CDR3: CATLLGGAFF

J: TRBJ2-3
size: -
D: -
V: TRBV12-3/TRBV12-4
DNA: TGTGCCAGCAGTTCAACCGGGGCTTCTAGCACAGATACGCAGTATTTT
CDR3: CASSSTGASSTDTQYF

J: TRBJ2-1
size: few
D: -
V: TRBV15
DNA: TGTGCCACCAGCAGAGATATGGATGAGCAGTTCTTC
CDR3: CATSRDMDEQFF

J: TRBJ2-5
size: many
D: -
V: TRBV6-1
DNA: TGTGCCAGCAGTGCACAGAAAGAGACCCAGTACTTC
CDR3: CASSAQKETQYF

J: TRBJ1-5
size: -
D: -
V: TRBV7-6
DNA: TGTGCCAGCAGCGCCGGTTTTTTTAGAACAGATACGCAGCATTTT
CDR3: CASSAGFFRTDTQHF

J: TRBJ2-3
size: -
D: -
V: TRBV11-2
DNA: TGTGCCAGCAGCTCCGGGACACAACCCACAGATACGCAGTATTTT
CDR3: CASSSGTQPTDTQYF

J: TRBJ2-3
size: -
D: -
V: TRBV6-2/TRBV6-3
DNA: TGTGCCAGCAGAACCCTCGGGACCGAACTTCATACGCAGTATTTT
CDR3: CASRTLGTELHTQYF

J: TRBJ2-1
size: -
D: -
V: TRBV5-6
DNA: TGTGCCAGCAGCTGGGCCTCACTGACTAGAATCCATGAGCAGTTCTTC
CDR3: CASSWASLTRIHEQFF

J: TRBJ2-1
size: -
D: -
V: TRBV2
DNA: TGTGCCAGCAGTGTATTCACCTACAATGAGCAGTTCTTC
CDR3: CASSVFTYNEQFF

J: TRBJ2-1
size: many
D: -
V: TRBV28
DNA: TGTGCCAGCTCAGTATCCTACAATGAGCAGTTCTTC
CDR3: CASSVSYNEQFF

J: TRBJ2-7
size: -
D: TRBD2
V: TRBV20-1
DNA: TGCAGTGCTAGAGATCTGAGGGCGGGAGTAGCGTACGAGCAGTACTTC
CDR3: CSARDLRAGVAYEQYF

J: TRBJ2-1
size: many
D: -
V: TRBV5-1
DNA: TGCGCCAGCAGCTTGGGACAGTCCAATGAGCAGTTCTTC
CDR3: CASSLGQSNEQFF

J: TRBJ2-2
size: -
D: TRBD2
V: TRBV6-1
DNA: TGTGCCAGCACGGGGGGGAGGGCCACCGGGGAGCTGTTTTTT
CDR3: CASTGGRATGELFF

J: TRBJ2-1
size: many
D: -
V: TRBV20-1
DNA: TGCAGTGCTAGAGATTTTTCCCTAGGCGGGGTCGGGAGCTCCTACAATGAGCAGTTCTTC
CDR3: CSARDFSLGGVGSSYNEQFF

J: TRBJ1-2
size: many
D: -
V: TRBV20-1
DNA: TGCAGTGCTCTGCGGCGGGAGGCCGACTATGGCTACACCTTC
CDR3: CSALRREADYGYTF

J: TRBJ2-1
size: -
D: TRBD2
V: TRBV5-1
DNA: TGCGCCAGCAGCTCGACTAGCGGGAGGGTTAGCTCCTACAATGAGCAGTTCTTC
CDR3: CASSSTSGRVSSYNEQFF

J: TRBJ2-3
size: many
D: -
V: TRBV12-3/TRBV12-4
DNA: TGTGCCAGCAGTTCGGGCACACACGATACGCAGTATTTT
CDR3: CASSSGTHDTQYF

J: TRBJ2-5
size: many
D: -
V: TRBV5-1
DNA: TGCGCCAGCAGTTTAGGATTTCAAGAGACCCAGTACTTC
CDR3: CASSLGFQETQYF

J: TRBJ1-1
size: few
D: -
V: TRBV7-9
DNA: TGTGCCAGCAGCCCGGAGGGGACACATAAGAACACTGAAGCTTTCTTT
CDR3: CASSPEGTHKNTEAFF

J: TRBJ1-2
size: many
D: -
V: TRBV9
DNA: TGTGCCAGCAGCGTAGCAGGGTACGACAGTCGCTACACCTTC
CDR3: CASSVAGYDSRYTF

J: TRBJ2-1
size: few
D: TRBD2
V: TRBV5-1
DNA: TGCGCCAGCAGCAAGGGAGTTGGCGGGAGGCGGGATGAGCAGTTCTTC
CDR3: CASSKGVGGRRDEQFF

J: TRBJ2-7
size: many
D: TRBD2
V: TRBV6-2/TRBV6-3
DNA: TGTGCCAGCAGTTCCGGGACTAGCGGCACAAGCTCCTACGAGCAGTACTTC
CDR3: CASSSGTSGTSSYEQYF

J: TRBJ1-2
size: -
D: -
V: TRBV5-8
DNA: TGTGCCAGCAGCCGATCGGGCCTCTTCGCCTATGGCTACACCTTC
CDR3: CASSRSGLFAYGYTF

J: TRBJ2-7
size: -
D: -
V: TRBV19
DNA: TGTGCCAGCCAGCCGGGGCCTTCATACGAGCAGTACTTC
CDR3: CASQPGPSYEQYF

J: TRBJ2-3
size: -
D: -
V: TRBV27
DNA: TGTGCCAGCAGTTACGGGGAGGCAGATACGCAGTATTTT
CDR3: CASSYGEADTQYF